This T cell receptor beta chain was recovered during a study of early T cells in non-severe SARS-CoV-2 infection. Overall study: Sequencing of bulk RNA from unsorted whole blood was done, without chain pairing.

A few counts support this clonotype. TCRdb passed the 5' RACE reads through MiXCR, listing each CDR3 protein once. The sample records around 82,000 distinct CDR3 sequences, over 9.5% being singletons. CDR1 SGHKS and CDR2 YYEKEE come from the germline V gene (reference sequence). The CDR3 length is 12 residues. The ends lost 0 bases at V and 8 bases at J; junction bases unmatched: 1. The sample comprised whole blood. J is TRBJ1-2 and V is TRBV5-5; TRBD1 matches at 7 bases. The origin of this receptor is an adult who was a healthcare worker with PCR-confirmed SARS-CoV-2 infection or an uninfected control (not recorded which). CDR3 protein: CASSLGQGGYTF. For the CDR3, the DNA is TGTGCCAGCAGCTTGGGACAGGGCGGCTACACCTTC. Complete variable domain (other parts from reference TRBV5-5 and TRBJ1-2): DAGVTQSPTHLIKTRGQQVTLRCSPISGHKSVSWYQQVLGQGPQFIFQYYEKEERGRGNFPDRFSARQFPNYSSELNVNALLLGDSALYLCASSLGQGGYTFGSGTRLTVV.